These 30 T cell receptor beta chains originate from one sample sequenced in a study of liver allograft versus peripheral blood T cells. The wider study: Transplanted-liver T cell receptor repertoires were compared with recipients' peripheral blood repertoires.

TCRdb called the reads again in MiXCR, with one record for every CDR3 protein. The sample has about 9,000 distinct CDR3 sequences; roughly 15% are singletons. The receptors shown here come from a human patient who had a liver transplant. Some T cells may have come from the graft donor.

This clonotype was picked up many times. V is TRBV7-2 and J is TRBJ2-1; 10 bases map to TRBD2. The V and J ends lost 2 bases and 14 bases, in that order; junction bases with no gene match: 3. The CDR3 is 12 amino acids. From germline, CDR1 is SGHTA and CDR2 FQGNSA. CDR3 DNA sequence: TGTGCCAGCAGCTTACTAGCGGGAGTGGAGTTCTTC. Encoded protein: CASSLLAGVEFF.

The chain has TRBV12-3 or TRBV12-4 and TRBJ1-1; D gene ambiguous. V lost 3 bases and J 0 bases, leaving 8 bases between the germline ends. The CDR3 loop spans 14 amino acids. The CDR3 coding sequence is TGTGCCAGCAGTTTTGGGGTTTTGAACACTGAAGCTTTCTTT. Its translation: CASSFGVLNTEAFF.

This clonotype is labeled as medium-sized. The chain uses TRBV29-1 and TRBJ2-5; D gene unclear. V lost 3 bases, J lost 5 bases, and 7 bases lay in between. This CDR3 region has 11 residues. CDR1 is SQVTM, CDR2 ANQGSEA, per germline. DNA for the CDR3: TGCAGCGTTGACAGCGTGGAGACCCAGTACTTC. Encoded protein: CSVDSVETQYF.

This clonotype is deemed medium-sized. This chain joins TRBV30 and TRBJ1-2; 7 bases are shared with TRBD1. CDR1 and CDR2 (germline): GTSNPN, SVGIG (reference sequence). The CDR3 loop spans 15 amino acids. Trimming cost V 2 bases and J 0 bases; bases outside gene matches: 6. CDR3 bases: TGTGCCTGGAGTAGGTGGGGGACAGCTAACTATGGCTACACCTTC. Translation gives CAWSRWGTANYGYTF.

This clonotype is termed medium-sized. The CDR3 DNA follows: TGTGCCACCAGTGATGGTGGGAGGGCCTCCGGTGAGCAGTTCTTC. It encodes CATSDGGRASGEQFF. This chain connects TRBV24-1 to TRBJ2-1; TRBD2 matches 7 bases. The CDR3 extends over 15 amino acids. V gave up 3 bases and J gave up 9 bases; unmatched junction bases: 10. Germline CDR1 KGHDR, CDR2 SFDVKD.

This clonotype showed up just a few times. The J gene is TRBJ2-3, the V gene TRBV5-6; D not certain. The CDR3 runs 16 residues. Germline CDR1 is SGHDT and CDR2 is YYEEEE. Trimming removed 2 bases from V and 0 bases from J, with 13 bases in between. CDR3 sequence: CASSFSLTPSTDTQYF. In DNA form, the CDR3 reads TGTGCCAGCAGCTTTTCCCTGACACCCAGCACAGATACGCAGTATTTT.

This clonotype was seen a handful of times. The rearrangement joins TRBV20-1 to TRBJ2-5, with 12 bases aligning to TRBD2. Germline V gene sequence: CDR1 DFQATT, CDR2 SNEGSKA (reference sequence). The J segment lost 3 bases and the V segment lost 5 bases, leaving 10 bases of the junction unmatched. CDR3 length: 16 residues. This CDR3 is CSARRLAGAVEETQYF. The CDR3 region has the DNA TGCAGTGCTCGACGACTAGCGGGGGCGGTGGAAGAGACCCAGTACTTC.

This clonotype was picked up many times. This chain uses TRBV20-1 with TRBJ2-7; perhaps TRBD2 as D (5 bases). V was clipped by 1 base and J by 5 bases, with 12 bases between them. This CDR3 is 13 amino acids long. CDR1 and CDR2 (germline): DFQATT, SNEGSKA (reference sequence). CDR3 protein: CSARGTVLNEQYF. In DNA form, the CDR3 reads TGCAGTGCTAGAGGGACTGTTCTAAACGAGCAGTACTTC.

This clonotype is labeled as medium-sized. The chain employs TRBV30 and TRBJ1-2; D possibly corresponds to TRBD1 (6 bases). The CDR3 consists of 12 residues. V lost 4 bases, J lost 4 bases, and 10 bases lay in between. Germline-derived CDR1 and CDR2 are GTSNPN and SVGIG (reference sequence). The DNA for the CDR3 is TGTGCCTGGAACAGGGTTGGCTATGGCTACACCTTC. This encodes CAWNRVGYGYTF. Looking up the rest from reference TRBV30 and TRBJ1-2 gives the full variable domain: SQTIHQWPATLVQPVGSPLSLECTVEGTSNPNLYWYRQAAGRGLQLLFYSVGIGQISSEVPQNLSASRPQDRQFILSSKKLLLSDSGFYLCAWNRVGYGYTFGSGTRLTVV.

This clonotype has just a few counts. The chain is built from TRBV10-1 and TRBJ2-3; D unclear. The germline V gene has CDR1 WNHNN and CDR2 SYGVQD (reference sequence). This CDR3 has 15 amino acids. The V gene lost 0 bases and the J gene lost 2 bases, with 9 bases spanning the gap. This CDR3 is CASSESAGNTDTQYF. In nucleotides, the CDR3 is TGCGCCAGCAGTGAGTCGGCAGGAAACACAGATACGCAGTATTTT.

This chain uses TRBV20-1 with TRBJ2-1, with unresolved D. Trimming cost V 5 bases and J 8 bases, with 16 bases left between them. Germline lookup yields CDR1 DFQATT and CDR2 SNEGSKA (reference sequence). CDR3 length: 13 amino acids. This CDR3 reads CSAPMMGSDEQFF. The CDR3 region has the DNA TGCAGTGCTCCTATGATGGGGTCCGATGAGCAGTTCTTC.

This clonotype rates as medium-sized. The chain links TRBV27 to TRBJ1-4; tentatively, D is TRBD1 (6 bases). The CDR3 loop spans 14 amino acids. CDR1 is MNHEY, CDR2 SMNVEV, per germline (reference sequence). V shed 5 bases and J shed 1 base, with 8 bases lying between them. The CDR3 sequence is CASSTGRTNEKLFF. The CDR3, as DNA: TGTGCCAGCAGTACAGGGAGAACTAATGAAAAACTGTTTTTT.

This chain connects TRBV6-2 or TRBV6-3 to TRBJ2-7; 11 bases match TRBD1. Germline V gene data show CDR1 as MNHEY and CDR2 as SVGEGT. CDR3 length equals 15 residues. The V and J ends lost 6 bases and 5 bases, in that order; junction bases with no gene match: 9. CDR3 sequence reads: CASSHGTGGRNEQYF. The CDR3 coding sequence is TGTGCCAGCAGCCACGGGACAGGGGGAAGGAACGAGCAGTACTTC.

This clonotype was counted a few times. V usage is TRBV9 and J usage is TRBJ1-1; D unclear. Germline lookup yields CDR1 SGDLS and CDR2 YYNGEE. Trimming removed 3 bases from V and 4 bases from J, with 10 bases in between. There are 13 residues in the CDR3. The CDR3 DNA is TGTGCCAGCAGCGCGGTTTTAGGCACTGAAGCTTTCTTT. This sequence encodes CASSAVLGTEAFF.

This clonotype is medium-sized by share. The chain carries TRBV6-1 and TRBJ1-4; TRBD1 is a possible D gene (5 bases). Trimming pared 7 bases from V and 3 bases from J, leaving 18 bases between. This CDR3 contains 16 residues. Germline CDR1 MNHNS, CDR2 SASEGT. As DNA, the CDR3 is TGTGCCAGCATTCTCCTGCAGGGTAGGGCTAATGAAAAACTGTTTTTT. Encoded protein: CASILLQGRANEKLFF.

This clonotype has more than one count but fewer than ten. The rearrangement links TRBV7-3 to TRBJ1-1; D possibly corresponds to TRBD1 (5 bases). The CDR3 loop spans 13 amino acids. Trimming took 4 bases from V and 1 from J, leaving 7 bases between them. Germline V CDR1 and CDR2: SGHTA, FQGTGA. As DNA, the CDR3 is TGTGCCAGCAGCTATACAGGGAACACTGAAGCTTTCTTT. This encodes CASSYTGNTEAFF.

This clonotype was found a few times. The CDR3 sequence is CSASVVAGGRIDTQYF. The CDR3 nucleotides are TGCAGTGCCTCAGTTGTAGCGGGGGGAAGAATAGATACGCAGTATTTT. The chain joins TRBV20-1 to TRBJ2-3; 10 nucleotides match TRBD2. V trimming: 6 bases; J trimming: 5 bases; junction bases outside the gene matches: 14. CDR3 length: 16 amino acids. The germline V gene encodes CDR1 DFQATT and CDR2 SNEGSKA (reference sequence).

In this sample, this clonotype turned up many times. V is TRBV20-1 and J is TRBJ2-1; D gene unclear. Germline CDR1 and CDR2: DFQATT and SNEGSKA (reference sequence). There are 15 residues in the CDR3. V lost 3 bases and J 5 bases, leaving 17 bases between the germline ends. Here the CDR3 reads CSAREPARTNNEQFF. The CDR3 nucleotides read TGCAGTGCTAGGGAGCCCGCTAGAACCAACAATGAGCAGTTCTTC.

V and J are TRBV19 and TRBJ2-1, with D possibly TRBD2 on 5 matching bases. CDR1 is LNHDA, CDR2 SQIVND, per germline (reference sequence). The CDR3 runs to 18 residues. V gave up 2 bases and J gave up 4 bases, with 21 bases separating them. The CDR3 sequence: CASSISDSTTSGYNEQFF. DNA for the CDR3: TGTGCCAGTAGTATAAGCGACTCGACGACTTCGGGGTACAATGAGCAGTTCTTC. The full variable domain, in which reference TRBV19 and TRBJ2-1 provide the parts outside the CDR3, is DGGITQSPKYLFRKEGQNVTLSCEQNLNHDAMYWYRQDPGQGLRLIYYSQIVNDFQKGDIAEGYSVSREKKESFPLTVTSAQKNPTAFYLCASSISDSTTSGYNEQFFGPGTRLTVL.

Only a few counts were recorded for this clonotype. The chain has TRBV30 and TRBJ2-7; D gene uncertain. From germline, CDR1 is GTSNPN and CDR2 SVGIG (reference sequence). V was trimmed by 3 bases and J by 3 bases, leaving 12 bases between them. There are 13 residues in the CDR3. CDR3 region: CAWREGHYYEQYF. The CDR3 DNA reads TGTGCCTGGAGGGAAGGCCACTACTACGAGCAGTACTTC.

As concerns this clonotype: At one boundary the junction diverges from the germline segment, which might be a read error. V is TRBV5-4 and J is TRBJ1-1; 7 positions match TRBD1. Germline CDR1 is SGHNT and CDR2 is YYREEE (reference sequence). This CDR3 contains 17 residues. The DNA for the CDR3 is TGTGTCAGCAGCTTGGGGGGCAGGGGGATAGGTGCCGCTGAAGCTTTCTTT. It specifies CVSSLGGRGIGAAEAFF.

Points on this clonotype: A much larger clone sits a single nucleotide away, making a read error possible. This CDR3 reads CTSSFLSSTDTQYF. The CDR3 region has the DNA TGTACCAGCAGCTTTCTTTCTAGCACAGATACGCAGTATTTT. The chain carries TRBV7-3 and TRBJ2-3; the D is unclear. Germline V lookup: CDR1 SGHTA, CDR2 FQGTGA. The CDR3 contains 14 residues.

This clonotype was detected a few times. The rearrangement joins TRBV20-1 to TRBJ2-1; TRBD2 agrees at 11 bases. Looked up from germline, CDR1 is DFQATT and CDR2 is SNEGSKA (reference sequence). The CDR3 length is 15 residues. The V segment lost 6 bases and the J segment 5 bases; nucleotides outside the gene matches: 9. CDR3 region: CSATPPSGGNNEQFF. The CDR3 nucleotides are TGCAGTGCCACCCCCCCTAGCGGGGGGAACAATGAGCAGTTCTTC.

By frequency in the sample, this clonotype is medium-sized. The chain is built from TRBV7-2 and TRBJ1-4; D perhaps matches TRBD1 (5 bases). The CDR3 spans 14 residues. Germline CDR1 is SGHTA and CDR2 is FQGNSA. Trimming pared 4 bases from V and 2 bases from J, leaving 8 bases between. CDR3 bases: TGTGCCAGCAGCTCCAGACAGACTAATGAAAAACTGTTTTTT. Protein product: CASSSRQTNEKLFF.

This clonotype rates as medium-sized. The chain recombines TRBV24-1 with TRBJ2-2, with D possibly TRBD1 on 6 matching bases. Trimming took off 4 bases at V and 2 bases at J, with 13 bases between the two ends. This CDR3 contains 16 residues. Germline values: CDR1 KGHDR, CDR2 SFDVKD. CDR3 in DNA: TGTGCCACCAGTGACCACAGGGACCCCAACACCGGGGAGCTGTTTTTT. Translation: CATSDHRDPNTGELFF.

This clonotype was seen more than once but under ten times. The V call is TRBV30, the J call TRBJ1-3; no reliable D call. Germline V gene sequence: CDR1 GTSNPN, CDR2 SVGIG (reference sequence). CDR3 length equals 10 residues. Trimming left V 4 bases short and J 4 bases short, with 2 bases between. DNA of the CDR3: TGTGCCTGGAAGGGAAACACCATATATTTT. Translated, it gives CAWKGNTIYF.

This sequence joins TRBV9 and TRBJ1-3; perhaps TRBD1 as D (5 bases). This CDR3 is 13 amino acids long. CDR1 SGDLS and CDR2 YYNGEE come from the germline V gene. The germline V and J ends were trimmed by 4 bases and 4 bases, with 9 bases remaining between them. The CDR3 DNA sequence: TGTGCCAGCAGCTTGCCAGGGGGAAACACCATATATTTT. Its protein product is CASSLPGGNTIYF. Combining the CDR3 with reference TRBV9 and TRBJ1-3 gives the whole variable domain DSGVTQTPKHLITATGQRVTLRCSPRSGDLSVYWYQQSLDQGLQFLIQYYNGEERAKGNILERFSAQQFPDLHSELNLSSLELGDSALYFCASSLPGGNTIYFGEGSWLTVV.

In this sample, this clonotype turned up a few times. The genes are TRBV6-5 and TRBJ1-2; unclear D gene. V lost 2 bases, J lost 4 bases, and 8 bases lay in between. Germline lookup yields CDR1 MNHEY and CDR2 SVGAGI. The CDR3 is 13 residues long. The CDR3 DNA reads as TGTGCCAGCAGTTACGTACCAACCTATGGCTACACCTTC. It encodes CASSYVPTYGYTF.

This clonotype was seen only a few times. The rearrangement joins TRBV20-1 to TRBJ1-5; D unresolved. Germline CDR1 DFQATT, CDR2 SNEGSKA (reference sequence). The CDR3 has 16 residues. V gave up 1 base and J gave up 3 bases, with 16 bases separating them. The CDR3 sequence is CSARVRGNPFNQPQHF. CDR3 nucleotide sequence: TGCAGTGCTAGAGTTCGAGGAAACCCATTCAATCAGCCCCAGCATTTT.

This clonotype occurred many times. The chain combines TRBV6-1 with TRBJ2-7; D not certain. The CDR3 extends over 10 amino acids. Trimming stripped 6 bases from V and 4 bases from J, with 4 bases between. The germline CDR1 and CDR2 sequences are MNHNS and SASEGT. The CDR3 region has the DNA TGTGCCAGCAGCTATTACGAGCAGTACTTC. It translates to CASSYYEQYF.